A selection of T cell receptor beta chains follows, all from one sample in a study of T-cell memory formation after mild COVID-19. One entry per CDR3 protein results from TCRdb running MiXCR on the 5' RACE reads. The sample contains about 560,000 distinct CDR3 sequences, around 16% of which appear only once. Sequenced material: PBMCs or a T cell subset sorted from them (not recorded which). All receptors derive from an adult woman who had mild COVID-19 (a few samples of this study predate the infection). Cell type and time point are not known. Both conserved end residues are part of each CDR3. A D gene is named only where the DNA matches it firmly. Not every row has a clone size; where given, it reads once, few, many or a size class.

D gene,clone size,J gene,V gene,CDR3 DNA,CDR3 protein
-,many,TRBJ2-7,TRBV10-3,TGTGCCATAGGGTTGGGAGAATACGAGCAGTACTTC,CAIGLGEYEQYF
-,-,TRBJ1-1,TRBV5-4,TGTGCCAGCAGCTTGAGAGGCTGGGTAAACACTGAAGCTTTCTTT,CASSLRGWVNTEAFF
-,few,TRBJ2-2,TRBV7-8,TGTGCCAGCAGCTTAGTCAATCCCCACACCGGGGAGCTGTTTTTT,CASSLVNPHTGELFF
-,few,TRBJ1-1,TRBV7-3,TGTGCCAGCACGCGTTTCCCGGGAACTGAAGCTTTCTTT,CASTRFPGTEAFF
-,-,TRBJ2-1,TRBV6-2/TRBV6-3,TGTGTCCCAGGGCCACCATTCACTAGCCATACAGTAAGGGAGCAGTTCTTC,CVPGPPFTSHTVREQFF
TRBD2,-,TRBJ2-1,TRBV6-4,TGTGCCAGCAGTGACTCCAGCGGGAGCGCAAATGAGCAGTTCTTC,CASSDSSGSANEQFF
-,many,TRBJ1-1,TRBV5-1,TGCGCCAGCAGCTTGGTCGCGGATATGAACACTGAAGCTTTCTTT,CASSLVADMNTEAFF
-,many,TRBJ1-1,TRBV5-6,TGTGCCAGCAGCGGGGGTCTGCGTGAACGGAACACTGAAGCTTTCTTT,CASSGGLRERNTEAFF
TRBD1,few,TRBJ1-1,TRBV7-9,TGTGCCAGCTGTTGGACAGGGGGAACTGAAGCTTTCTTT,CASCWTGGTEAFF
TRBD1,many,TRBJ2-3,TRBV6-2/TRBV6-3,TGTGCCAGCAGGATGGACAGGGCCACAGATACGCAGTATTTT,CASRMDRATDTQYF
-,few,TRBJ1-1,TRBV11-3,TGTGCCAGCGGCGACCCTGGGGTCTACACTGAAGCTTTCTTT,CASGDPGVYTEAFF
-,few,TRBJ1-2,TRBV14,TGTGCCAGCAGCCAAGCCCGGGTGGACTATGGCTACACCTTC,CASSQARVDYGYTF
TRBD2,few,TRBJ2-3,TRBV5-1,TGCGCCAGCAGCTTGGCGAGCGGGAGGGCCACAGATACGCAGTATTTT,CASSLASGRATDTQYF
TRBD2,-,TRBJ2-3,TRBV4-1,TGCGCCAGCAGTTATGGAGCGCGGGAGCGGAGCTGGGGCACAGATACGCAGTATTTT,CASSYGARERSWGTDTQYF
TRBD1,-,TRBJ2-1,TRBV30,TGTGCCTGGAGTGTACTCGGCAGGGGGTCGAGGTTCTTC,CAWSVLGRGSRFF
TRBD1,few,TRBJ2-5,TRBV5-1,TGCGCCAGCAGCTTGGGAGACAGGGGGCAGGGCGAGACCCAGTACTTC,CASSLGDRGQGETQYF
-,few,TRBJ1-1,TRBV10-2,TGCGCCAGCGTAGGCCCAGTCCCGGGGGTCACGTACACTGAAGCTTTCTTT,CASVGPVPGVTYTEAFF
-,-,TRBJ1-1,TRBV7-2,TGTGCCAGCAGCTTAGTGGTAGGGAGTCCTGAAGCTTTCTTT,CASSLVVGSPEAFF
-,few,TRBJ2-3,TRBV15,TGTGCCACCAGTCACCACCAAGGGAGTCAGACAGATACGCAGTATTTT,CATSHHQGSQTDTQYF
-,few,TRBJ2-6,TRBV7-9,TGTGCCAGCAGCTTAAGGAAACTTCTACAAGAAACTGGGGCCAACGTCCTGACTTTC,CASSLRKLLQETGANVLTF
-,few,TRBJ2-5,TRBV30,TGTGCCTGGAATTTAGGAAGTGAGACCCAGTACTTC,CAWNLGSETQYF
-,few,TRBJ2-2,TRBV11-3,TGTGCCAGCAGCTTAAACCCCGACAGATCTAACACCGGGGAGCTGTTTTTT,CASSLNPDRSNTGELFF
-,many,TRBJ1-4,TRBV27,TGTGCCAGCAGTTTATGGGGCCAGTTCGGCTCAAAACTGTTTTTT,CASSLWGQFGSKLFF
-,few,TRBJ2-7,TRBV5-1,TGTGCCAGCAGCTTAGGAGACAGTCCCTACGAGCAGTACTTC,CASSLGDSPYEQYF
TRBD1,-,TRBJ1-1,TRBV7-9,TGTGCCAGCAGCCCAGCGAACAGGGGTAATACTGAAGCTTTCTTT,CASSPANRGNTEAFF
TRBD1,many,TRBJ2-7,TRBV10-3,TGTGCCATCAGTGGGGCTCCAGACAGGGGCGGCTGGTACGAGCAGTACTTC,CAISGAPDRGGWYEQYF
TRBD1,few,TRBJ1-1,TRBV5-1,TGCGCCAGCAGCTTCTCCCCCCCTACACGAGGGACAGGGGGCGCGGGCACTGAAGCTTTCTTT,CASSFSPPTRGTGGAGTEAFF
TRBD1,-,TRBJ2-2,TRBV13,TGTGCCAGCAGAAGGGAAGGGGGCTCCGGGGAGCTGTTTTTT,CASRREGGSGELFF
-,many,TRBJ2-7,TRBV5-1,TGCGCCAGCATGGATGGGGCAGGGTACGAGCAGTACTTC,CASMDGAGYEQYF
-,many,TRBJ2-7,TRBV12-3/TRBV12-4,TGTGCCAGCAGTTTTCGGGGGACCTACGAGCAGTACTTC,CASSFRGTYEQYF
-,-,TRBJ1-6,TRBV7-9,TGTGCCAGCAGACAGCAAGATTCACCCCTCCACTTT,CASRQQDSPLHF
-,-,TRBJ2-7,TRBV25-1,TGTGCCAGCAGTGAATCTATGGGACGCTACGAGCAGTACTTC,CASSESMGRYEQYF
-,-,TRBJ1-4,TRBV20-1,TGCAGTGCTCCCAAGAGTGAAAAACTGTTTTTT,CSAPKSEKLFF
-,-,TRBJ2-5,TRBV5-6,TGTGCCAGCAGCTTGGACAGGACCAAACAAGAGACCCAGTACTTC,CASSLDRTKQETQYF
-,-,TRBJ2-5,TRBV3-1,TGTGCCAGCAGCCCGACGGCACCCCTCCAAGAGACCCAGTACTTC,CASSPTAPLQETQYF
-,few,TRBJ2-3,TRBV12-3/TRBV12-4,TGTGCCAGCAGTTTAGAGAGGGGCCCAGATACGCAGTATTTT,CASSLERGPDTQYF
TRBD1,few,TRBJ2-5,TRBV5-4,TGTGCCAGCAGCCCACAAACCGGGACAGGGGAGCGGGAGACCCAGTACTTC,CASSPQTGTGERETQYF
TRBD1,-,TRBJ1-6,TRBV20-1,TGCAGTGCTAGAGATACAGGGGGCAATTCACCCCTCCACTTT,CSARDTGGNSPLHF
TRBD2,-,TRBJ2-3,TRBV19,TGTGCCAGTAGTATAAATAGCGGGCAGACAGATACGCAGTATTTT,CASSINSGQTDTQYF
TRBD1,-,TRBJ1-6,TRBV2,TGTGCCAGCAGGGACAGGGGGTCTCTGAGTTCACCCCTCCACTTT,CASRDRGSLSSPLHF
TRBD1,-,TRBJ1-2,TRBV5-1,TGCGCCAGCAGCTACGAGGGGGCTGCCAGGGGCTACACCTTC,CASSYEGAARGYTF
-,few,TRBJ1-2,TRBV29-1,TGCAGCGTTCTCCGGGACTATGGCTACACCTTC,CSVLRDYGYTF
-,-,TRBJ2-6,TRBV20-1,TGCAGTGCTAGATCACAAGGGGTAGGGGCCAACGTCCTGACTTTC,CSARSQGVGANVLTF
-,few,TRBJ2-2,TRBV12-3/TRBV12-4,TGTGCCAGCAGCCTACAGGGATTCATGACCGGGGAGCTGTTTTTT,CASSLQGFMTGELFF
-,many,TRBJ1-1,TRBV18,TGTGCCAGCTCACCGGAAACCAGGGGCACTGAAGCTTTCTTT,CASSPETRGTEAFF
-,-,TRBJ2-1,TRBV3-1,TGTGCCAGCAGCCCTTCGGCTGGGATTTACAATGAGCAGTTCTTC,CASSPSAGIYNEQFF
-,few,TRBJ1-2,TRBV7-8,TGTGCCAGCAGCACCGGAATAGCCTCCTATGGCTACACCTTC,CASSTGIASYGYTF